This T cell receptor (beta chain) was observed in a study of T cells in women clearing cervical HPV infection. For the study at large: Women with histologically confirmed HPV16-related CIN3 or worse, 2 with invasive cancer, served as cases. Study results and limitations: CIN3+ cases had significantly higher TCR richness than controls; evenness did not differ. T-cell numbers per sample were unknown and may explain richness differences.

Per the germline V gene, CDR1 is DFQATT and CDR2 is SNEGSKA (reference sequence). The CDR3 sequence is 14 residues long. The ends lost 6 bases at V and 5 bases at J; junction bases unmatched: 10. Genomic DNA, averaging roughly 1,200 ng per sample, yielded TCR beta CDR3 via immunoSEQ. Sequencing was performed with immunoSEQ multiplex PCR; in TCRdb, only in-frame clones are kept and a portion is missing. Its table records around 15,000 clones. A remark on this clone: Its cognate antigen is unknown. The CDR3 end lies 3 residues beyond the end of the read and is filled in from the germline J gene.

The chain couples TRBV20-1 to TRBJ1-2, with 9 nucleotides matching TRBD1. This TCR was recovered from a woman between 18 and 70 years old with a cervical HPV16 infection that either progressed to CIN3+ or cleared (not recorded which). Sequenced: blood buffy coat. Partial CDR3 DNA: TGCAGTGCCCGGACAGGGGCTATAACTTATGGC. It encodes CSARTGAITYG. The CDR3, in full, reads CSARTGAITYGYTF.